This note documents a single TCR beta chain sequence. This clonotype was picked up many times. It has no known antigen specificity. The record has no base qualities; no much larger clone is one base away. This specimen comes from a study of T cells in Graves' hyperthyroidism and ophthalmopathy (dated by TCRdb to between 2018 and 2021). About the investigation overall: Peripheral blood was sampled at the time of initial diagnosis, prior to any treatment. To identify distinguishing TCR V-J signatures, a discovery cohort of about a hundred patients was used, comprising 40 to 45 with Graves' ophthalmopathy and 57 with stable Graves' hyperthyroidism. Whether ophthalmopathy could be predicted prospectively was tested in an independent validation cohort made up of 18 hyperthyroidism patients plus 17 patients who later progressed to ophthalmopathy. The 90 to 100 discovery patients were randomly divided into training and test sets at a 7:3 ratio. In addition, the study compared T-cell repertoires in thyroid tissue and in blood from roughly six Graves' hyperthyroidism patients. After blood sampling, hyperthyroidism patients were treated with methimazole at a starting dose of 30 mg daily, and ophthalmopathy patients were treated with high-dose intravenous methylprednisolone. According to the paper, TCR Vbeta CDR3 sequencing was carried out on 120 to 150 peripheral blood samples, which came from 40 to 45 ophthalmopathy, roughly 75 hyperthyroidism and approximately 17 progressor patients. The paper as a whole reports these results and caveats: Most expanded thyroid clonotypes (frequency above 0.001) were also detected in blood, suggesting blood repertoires may reflect thyroid immune responses. In validation, the model predicted progression to ophthalmopathy with around 71% sensitivity and 72.22% specificity, a median of 6.5 months before onset. In cross-validation, a model built on a 13 V-J signature told ophthalmopathy apart from stable hyperthyroidism with roughly 87% sensitivity and around 83% specificity, and in testing the same model reached 80%/75%. Sample size was not statistically predetermined, and investigators were not blinded to group allocation.

Hyperthyroidism patients were newly diagnosed, with disease duration under 2 months, and aged 18 to 65 years. Exclusion was applied to patients with uncontrolled infections, other autoimmune diseases, pregnancy or lactation. Diagnoses relied on clinical symptoms, serum thyroxine and TRAb, thyroid ultrasound and orbital computed tomography. For progressor patients, blood was drawn at the first diagnosis of hyperthyroidism, before any ophthalmopathy symptoms had appeared. PBMCs were isolated from about 10 ml of fresh peripheral blood by Ficoll-Paque density gradient centrifugation. Progressor patients were defined as those initially diagnosed with Graves' hyperthyroidism in whom ophthalmopathy developed during follow-up. Total RNA was extracted using Trizol reagent, and RNA quality was assessed on an Agilent 2100 Bioanalyzer. The TCR beta CDR3 regions were amplified from RNA transcripts. The first round of RT-PCR for the TCR CDR3 was performed with the HTBI primer set and the Qiagen OneStep RT-PCR kit. A second multiplex PCR round built the libraries, followed by size selection and purification. Sequencing of the libraries was done on an Illumina HiSeq2000 using paired-end 100 bp reads. As for the original processing: SOAPnuke was used to process the raw data, removing reads that contained adapters or uncalled bases, had a mean Phred below 15, or lacked an exact match to the constant primer or identifier. High-quality paired reads were merged with COPE v1.2.5, and unique nucleotide sequences were defined as clonotypes. MiTCR v1.1 was used to align the clonotypes against IMGT TRBV, TRBD and TRBJ reference segments. The analysis was restricted to V-J combinations with a frequency above 0.0001, which together covered roughly 99% of the repertoires. The TCS score was defined as the ratio of F50 (clonal expansion) to E x V (chaos), calculated using BLOSUM62-based TCRdist between CDR3 peptides within each V-J. Welch's t-statistics and random forest reduced roughly 500 V-J features to 13, which were used in a naive Bayes classifier (R e1071). TCRdb itself trimmed the public reads at Q25 with fastp, ran MiXCR and retained productive beta chains. Identical CDR3 proteins give one entry, which carries the most common genes and DNA. TCRdb's processing, not the authors', yielded these V and J calls. For this sample the table gives fewer than 350,000 distinct CDR3 sequences, of which roughly 14% were detected only once. The ten largest make up roughly 8% of the sample.

The germline V gene sets CDR1 to LGHNA and CDR2 to YNFKEQ. V drops 4 bases and J drops 2 bases, leaving 12 bases in between. Taken from cysteine to phenylalanine, the CDR3 has 14 residues. Of the read, only the CDR3 DNA is kept; its 42 bases are in frame from base 1. Sequencing was carried out using blood. The sequence was obtained from a woman aged 25 to 45 with Graves' hyperthyroidism that later progressed to Graves' ophthalmopathy. This sequence uses TRBV4-2 and TRBJ2-7; TRBD2 is a weak D gene call, 5 bases matching. The encoded CDR3 is CASSPLAAAYEQYF. The DNA is as follows: TGTGCCAGCAGCCCCCTAGCAGCAGCCTACGAGCAGTACTTC.